Listed here are 28 T cell receptor beta chains from one sample, sequenced in a study of response to subunit inactivated influenza vaccine. A single record per CDR3 protein comes from TCRdb applying MiXCR to the RT-PCR reads. The data show over 400,000 distinct CDR3 sequences, 10% to 15% seen once. The input for sequencing was PBMCs from blood, taken 45 days after vaccination. Receptors were obtained from a middle-aged man who received an inactivated influenza vaccine.

The V call is TRBV29-1, the J call TRBJ2-7; 12 bases agree with TRBD2. Germline CDR1 reads SQVTM; CDR2 reads ANQGSEA. V lost 1 base and J lost 2; bases outside the gene matches: 6. The CDR3 totals 16 residues. CDR3 sequence reads: CSVEGGTSGLTYEQYF. The CDR3 DNA sequence: TGCAGCGTTGAAGGAGGGACTAGCGGGCTTACCTACGAGCAGTACTTC.

This chain uses TRBV4-1 with TRBJ2-6, with D possibly being TRBD1 (5 bases). V gave up 5 bases and J gave up 2 bases, with 19 bases separating them. The CDR3 totals 18 residues. Germline loops: CDR1 MGHRA, CDR2 YSYEKL. For the CDR3, the DNA is TGCGCCAGCAGCGCATTCCCAGTAGGGGTTACTGGGGCCAACGTCCTGACTTTC. It is translated as CASSAFPVGVTGANVLTF.

There are a few counts of this clonotype. This chain links TRBV4-3 with TRBJ2-1; TRBD1 might be the D (5 bases). The CDR3 has 13 residues. Germline-derived CDR1 and CDR2 are LGHNA and YSLEER. V shed 0 bases and J shed 13 bases, with 13 bases lying between them. CDR3 sequence (DNA): TGCGCCAGCAGCCAAGATCGAGGACAAGGCCAGTTCTTC. Protein: CASSQDRGQGQFF.

The sample holds many counts of this clonotype. This chain connects TRBV4-3 to TRBJ2-1; D uncertain. The V end was cut by 4 bases, the J end by 2 bases, with 6 bases between. CDR3 length: 13 residues. Per the germline V gene, CDR1 is LGHNA and CDR2 is YSLEER. The CDR3 DNA sequence: TGCGCCAGCAGCCGTGGGCCCTACAATGAGCAGTTCTTC. It yields the protein CASSRGPYNEQFF.

This clonotype was observed a few times. The rearrangement uses TRBV29-1 and TRBJ2-2; D unclear. Trimming pared 1 base from V and 6 bases from J, leaving 9 bases between. The germline CDR1 and CDR2 sequences are SQVTM and ANQGSEA. CDR3 length: 13 amino acids. DNA of the CDR3: TGCAGCGTTGAAGCGAGCTATCCCGGGGAGCTGTTTTTT. Its protein product is CSVEASYPGELFF.

The rearrangement links TRBV28 to TRBJ2-1; D remains unclear. This CDR3 has 13 amino acids. Trimming cost V 4 bases and J 4 bases, with 8 bases left between them. Germline assignment: CDR1 MDHEN and CDR2 SYDVKM. The CDR3 coding sequence is TGTGCCAGCAGTTGGAGTAGGTACAATGAGCAGTTCTTC. It yields the protein CASSWSRYNEQFF.

J is TRBJ1-1 and V is TRBV18; no reliable D call. The ends were cut back, 1 base at V and 3 bases at J, with 12 bases in the middle. This CDR3 contains 15 residues. Germline V gene data show CDR1 as KGHSH and CDR2 as LQKENI. CDR3 sequence reads: CASSPRIGRDTEAFF. DNA of the CDR3: TGTGCCAGCTCACCACGAATAGGAAGGGACACTGAAGCTTTCTTT.

This chain links TRBV13 with TRBJ1-2; 8 bases agree with TRBD1. The germline V gene has CDR1 PRHDT and CDR2 FYEKMQ (reference sequence). The CDR3 runs to 17 residues. J was trimmed by 3 bases and V by 2 bases; bases with no gene match: 11. CDR3 loop: CASSLRGDRRSDYGYTF. CDR3 sequence (DNA): TGTGCCAGCAGCTTAAGAGGGGACAGGAGGTCTGACTATGGCTACACCTTC.

Many counts were recorded for this clonotype. The chain uses TRBV7-8 and TRBJ2-1, with D tentatively TRBD2 (5 bases). This CDR3 region has 15 residues. From germline, CDR1 is SGHVS and CDR2 FQNEAQ. V was shortened by 5 bases and J by 5 bases, with 16 bases between the two germline ends. The CDR3 loop reads CASSRFGERDNEQFF. CDR3 nucleotide sequence: TGTGCCAGCAGCCGTTTTGGTGAGAGGGACAATGAGCAGTTCTTC. Full variable domain (missing parts from reference TRBV7-8 and TRBJ2-1): GAGVSQSPRYKVAKRGQDVALRCDPISGHVSLFWYQQALGQGPEFLTYFQNEAQLDKSGLPSDRFFAERPEGSVSTLKIQRTQQEDSAVYLCASSRFGERDNEQFFGPGTRLTVL.

In this sample, this clonotype turned up many times. The chain combines TRBV12-3 or TRBV12-4 with TRBJ1-6; D gene ambiguous. Trimming removed 4 bases at V and 0 bases at J, with 7 bases between. The CDR3 loop spans 15 amino acids. CDR3 nucleotides: TGTGCCAGCAGTTCCTCGAGCTCCTATAATTCACCCCTCCACTTT. The encoded protein is CASSSSSSYNSPLHF.

Here the CDR3 reads CSAGGSDTQYF. CDR3 DNA sequence: TGCAGCGCAGGTGGATCAGATACGCAGTATTTT. This chain uses TRBV29-1 with TRBJ2-3; no reliable D call. The CDR3 contains 11 residues. With 7 bases removed from V and 4 bases from J, the gap between germline ends came to 9 bases. Germline V CDR1 and CDR2: SQVTM, ANQGSEA.

This clonotype showed up many times. This chain connects TRBV6-1 to TRBJ2-3; 12 bases match TRBD2. CDR1 is MNHNS, CDR2 SASEGT, per germline. Germline trimming cut 5 bases from V and 1 base from J; bases unmatched to any gene: 1. The CDR3 extends over 15 amino acids. This CDR3 reads CASSRLAGGTDTQYF. The CDR3 bases are TGTGCCAGCAGTCGACTAGCGGGGGGCACAGATACGCAGTATTTT.

Comment on this clonotype: Likely a read error: the CDR3 ends without its conserved phenylalanine or tryptophan. The chain uses TRBV7-1 and TRBJ2-2; the D gene is possibly TRBD2 (5 bases). TRBV7-1 is known as an ORF, though its function is uncertain. The CDR3 loop spans 14 amino acids. Trimming removed 3 bases from V and 8 bases from J, with 13 bases in between. The CDR3 region is CASSSGLIAGELFC. DNA for the CDR3: TGTGCCAGCAGCTCTGGACTGATCGCTGGGGAGCTGTTTTGT.

CDR3 bases: TGCAGTGCTACTTACCGGGACAGGTCCTACGAGCAGTACTTC. It yields the protein CSATYRDRSYEQYF. The rearrangement links TRBV20-1 to TRBJ2-7; 8 bases line up with TRBD1. There are 14 residues in the CDR3. Looked up from germline, CDR1 is DFQATT and CDR2 is SNEGSKA (reference sequence). With V trimmed by 4 bases and J by 1 base, 6 bases remained unmatched.

As regards this clonotype: A much larger clone differs from this one at a single base, so this may be a read error. This chain links TRBV4-2 with TRBJ2-2; possibly TRBD2 for D (5 bases). This CDR3 comprises 15 residues. From germline, CDR1 is LGHNA and CDR2 YNFKEQ. The chain's CDR3 is CASSRMDGNTWELFF. The CDR3 DNA follows: TGTGCCAGCAGCCGAATGGACGGGAACACCTGGGAGCTGTTTTTT.

In this sample, this clonotype turned up a few times. The rearrangement uses TRBV7-3 and TRBJ2-7; 13 nucleotides align to TRBD2. CDR1 and CDR2 from the germline V gene are SGHTA and FQGTGA. J was trimmed by 6 bases and V by 5 bases; bases with no gene match: 7. CDR3 length: 15 residues. CDR3 in DNA: TGTGCCAGCAGCCGGACTAGCGGGAGTTACGGCGAGCAGTACTTC. It is translated as CASSRTSGSYGEQYF.

About this clonotype: The CDR3 end shows no conserved phenylalanine or tryptophan, and so a read error is likely. V gene TRBV11-2 combines with J gene TRBJ2-7; 11 nucleotides agree with TRBD1. Germline V CDR1 and CDR2: SGHAT, FQNNGV. V was pared by 2 bases and J by 1 base, with 10 bases of the junction left unmatched. This CDR3 has 18 residues. The CDR3 spells CASSLLGGTGGLSYEQYL. The CDR3 nucleotides are TGTGCCAGCAGCTTATTGGGAGGGACAGGGGGATTGTCCTACGAGCAGTACCTC.

This clonotype was recorded a few times. The rearrangement links TRBV4-2 to TRBJ2-2, with D uncertain. V lost 0 bases, J lost 15 bases, and 17 bases lay in between. Germline CDR1 LGHNA, CDR2 YNFKEQ. The CDR3 is made up of 14 amino acids. CDR3 coding DNA: TGTGCCAGCAGCCAAGATAGGTTGCGAGGAAGTTTGTTTTTT. Protein product: CASSQDRLRGSLFF.

The chain couples TRBV7-9 to TRBJ2-1; tentative D call: TRBD2 (6 bases). CDR3 size: 15 residues. Trimming shortened V by 0 bases and J by 8 bases, and 14 bases separated the two germline ends. Germline V gene lookup returns CDR1 SEHNR and CDR2 FQNEAQ (reference sequence). CDR3 sequence reads: CASSLAVGGVDEQFF. CDR3 nucleotides: TGTGCCAGCAGCTTAGCGGTGGGGGGAGTGGATGAGCAGTTCTTC.

Only a few counts were recorded for this clonotype. The rearrangement joins TRBV7-8 to TRBJ1-1; D is ambiguous. The CDR3 has 14 amino acids. V lost 7 bases and J lost 1, with 13 bases in between. Germline V gene sequence: CDR1 SGHVS, CDR2 FQNEAQ. DNA of the CDR3: TGTGCCAGCACCTCAGGCACAGCGAACACTGAAGCTTTCTTT. Translation: CASTSGTANTEAFF.

This clonotype appeared a few times. This chain uses TRBV6-5 with TRBJ2-3, with 7 positions matching TRBD2. Germline V lookup: CDR1 MNHEY, CDR2 SVGAGI. This CDR3 has 16 amino acids. The V segment lost 0 bases and the J segment 2 bases; nucleotides outside the gene matches: 5. DNA of the CDR3: TGTGCCAGCAGTTACTCTGGCGGGAGATCCACAGATACGCAGTATTTT. Translating it yields CASSYSGGRSTDTQYF.

The table lists this clonotype with many counts. The chain joins TRBV12-3 or TRBV12-4 to TRBJ2-1; D not certain. There are 15 residues in the CDR3. Trimming stripped 7 bases from V and 0 bases from J, with 13 bases between. CDR3 in amino acids: CASNRLVSSYNEQFF. The CDR3 bases are TGTGCCAGCAATCGACTGGTAAGCTCCTACAATGAGCAGTTCTTC.

This clonotype turned up a few times. The chain has TRBV6-1 and TRBJ2-2; no clear D. V was cut by 6 bases and J by 4 bases, with 21 bases left in between. The CDR3 loop spans 17 amino acids. Per the germline V gene, CDR1 is MNHNS and CDR2 is SASEGT. CDR3 DNA sequence: TGTGCCAGCAGAAAAGGGTCCAGTAGCTCGCGCACCGGGGAGCTGTTTTTT. Translated: CASRKGSSSSRTGELFF.

This chain links TRBV20-1 with TRBJ1-5, with TRBD1 as a possible D gene (5 bases). CDR3 length: 16 amino acids. Germline lookup yields CDR1 DFQATT and CDR2 SNEGSKA (reference sequence). V was cut by 2 bases and J by 6 bases, with 20 bases left in between. CDR3 bases: TGCAGTGCTAGATTCCCCGGCGAAGGGGCGGGTCAGCCCCAGCATTTT. Translation: CSARFPGEGAGQPQHF.

This clonotype was detected only a few times. The chain combines TRBV11-2 with TRBJ2-7; D unclear. The CDR3 contains 19 residues. Looked up from germline, CDR1 is SGHAT and CDR2 is FQNNGV. V lost 4 bases and J 2 bases, leaving 27 bases between the germline ends. CDR3: CASSYRTWAVATAAYEQYF. The DNA of the CDR3 is TGTGCCAGCAGCTACAGAACGTGGGCAGTTGCGACCGCCGCCTACGAGCAGTACTTC.

The V call is TRBV6-1, the J call TRBJ2-3; 7 positions match TRBD1. Trimming removed 6 bases from V and 3 bases from J; junction bases left unmatched: 12. CDR1 MNHNS and CDR2 SASEGT come from the germline V gene. This CDR3 spans 16 amino acids. CDR3 protein: CASSSRQGPGTDTQYF. CDR3 bases: TGTGCCAGCAGCAGCCGACAGGGCCCGGGGACAGATACGCAGTATTTT.

This clonotype was detected ten times or more. This sequence joins TRBV25-1 and TRBJ2-7, with 8 bases that match TRBD1. With 2 bases clipped from V and 2 bases from J, the junction kept 2 bases outside the gene matches. CDR1 and CDR2 (germline): MGHDK, SYGVNS. The CDR3 has 14 amino acids. For the CDR3, the DNA is TGTGCCAGCAGTGAAGGGACAGGAACCTACGAGCAGTACTTC. Residues: CASSEGTGTYEQYF.

The sample holds a few counts of this clonotype. The rearrangement joins TRBV10-3 to TRBJ1-1; D is uncertain. V was pared by 3 bases and J by 5 bases, with 13 bases between. This CDR3 is built from 14 residues. Germline V CDR1 and CDR2: ENHRY, SYGVKD. The CDR3 nucleotides are TGTGCCATCAGTGACCACTCGGGAGGGACTGAAGCTTTCTTT. Its protein product is CAISDHSGGTEAFF.